This T cell receptor beta chain was profiled in a study of cytomegalovirus exposure and HLA in healthy donors. Study-level findings and limits: Cytomegalovirus association was listed for 170 or so TCR beta chains. Reports described diagnosis of cytomegalovirus status by the classifier as highly specific and sensitive.

CDR3 length: 16 residues. CDR1 and CDR2 from the germline V gene are LNHDA and SQIVND (reference sequence). V shed 3 bases and J 3 bases; nucleotides not matched to a gene: 5. The protocol was immunoSEQ multiplex PCR, while the TCRdb copy is restricted to in-frame clones and leaves out a portion. The sample gives about 170,000 clones, 95% to 96% of which show up once; approximately 0.97% is in the top ten. Note on this clone: The antigen remains unidentified.

Donors came from a validation cohort of over a hundred subjects, distinct from the first 666-subject cohort. This sequence was found in a woman aged 18-35 years in good health and CMV-seronegative. The rearrangement uses TRBV19 and TRBJ2-2, with 9 bases matching TRBD2. Sequencing used PBMCs. CDR3 amino acids: CASSIPGLAHTGELFF. CDR3 DNA: TGTGCCAGTAGTATTCCGGGACTAGCTCACACCGGGGAGCTGTTTTTT. Full variable domain (rest looked up from reference TRBV19 and TRBJ2-2): DGGITQSPKYLFRKEGQNVTLSCEQNLNHDAMYWYRQDPGQGLRLIYYSQIVNDFQKGDIAEGYSVSREKKESFPLTVTSAQKNPTAFYLCASSIPGLAHTGELFFGEGSRLTVL.